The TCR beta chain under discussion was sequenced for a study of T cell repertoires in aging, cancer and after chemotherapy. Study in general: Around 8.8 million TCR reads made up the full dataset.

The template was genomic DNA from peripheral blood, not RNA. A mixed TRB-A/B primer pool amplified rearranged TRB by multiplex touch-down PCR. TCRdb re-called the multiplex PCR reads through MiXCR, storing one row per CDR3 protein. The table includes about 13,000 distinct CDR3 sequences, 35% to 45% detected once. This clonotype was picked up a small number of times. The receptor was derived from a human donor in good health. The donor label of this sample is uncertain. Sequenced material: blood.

CDR3 coding DNA: TGTGCCGTGCAGCCCGGGACAGAGTTCTACAATGAGCAGTTCTTC. This translates into CAVQPGTEFYNEQFF. V usage is TRBV6-6 and J usage is TRBJ2-1, with TRBD1 matching over 7 bases. Germline trimming cut 11 bases from V and 3 bases from J; bases unmatched to any gene: 13. The length of the CDR3 is 15 residues. CDR1 and CDR2 from the germline V gene are MNHNY and SVGAGI (reference sequence).